These 2 T cell receptor beta chains originate from one sample sequenced in a study of Graves' ophthalmopathy and Graves' hyperthyroidism. Using RNA transcripts, the TCR beta CDR3 regions were amplified. HTBI primers served in a first-round RT-PCR, which a second-round multiplex PCR followed. TCRdb reprocessed the multiplex PCR reads via MiXCR and lists one record per CDR3 protein. The data hold 740,000 or so distinct CDR3 sequences, with roughly 40% observed a single time. Sequences were obtained from peripheral blood. The receptors shown here come from an adult man with Graves' ophthalmopathy.

The sample holds a few counts of this clonotype. The rearrangement links TRBV12-3 or TRBV12-4 to TRBJ2-7; 7 bases are shared with TRBD1. J gave up 0 bases and V 5 bases, and 7 bases lay outside the gene matches. This CDR3 is built from 15 residues. The CDR3 protein is CASSPTDRNSYEQYF. The CDR3 DNA follows: TGTGCCAGCAGTCCCACGGACAGGAACTCCTACGAGCAGTACTTC.

J is TRBJ2-2 and V is TRBV2; 10 nucleotides line up with TRBD2. With V trimmed by 6 bases and J by 5 bases, 6 bases remained unmatched. CDR1 is SNHLY, CDR2 FYNNEI, per germline. The CDR3 extends over 15 amino acids. The CDR3 region is CASRPSGRATGELFF. CDR3 DNA sequence: TGTGCCAGCAGGCCTAGCGGGAGAGCAACCGGGGAGCTGTTTTTT. The full variable domain, completed using reference TRBV2 and TRBJ2-2, is EPEVTQTPSHQVTQMGQEVILRCVPISNHLYFYWYRQILGQKVEFLVSFYNNEISEKSEIFDDQFSVERPDGSNFTLKIRSTKLEDSAMYFCASRPSGRATGELFFGEGSRLTVL.